One sample yielded the 6 T cell receptor beta chains listed below, sequenced in a study of blood T cells in healthy people across ages. A J-beta primer mix and a sample-barcoded 5' primer were used in a second PCR of roughly 7 to 12 cycles. Each CDR3 protein gets one entry after TCRdb re-called the 5' RACE reads with MiXCR. The table includes roughly 730,000 distinct CDR3 sequences, 45% to 70% detected once. Input material: blood. These receptors came from a middle-aged man in good health.

The CDR3 here is CASSPTGLANNEQYF. CDR3 in DNA: TGTGCCAGCAGCCCAACGGGACTAGCGAACAATGAGCAGTACTTC. The chain carries TRBV28 and TRBJ2-7, with 10 bases that match TRBD2. From germline, CDR1 is MDHEN and CDR2 SYDVKM. After removal of 6 bases from V and 7 bases from J, the junction contained 12 bases not matched to a gene. There are 15 residues in the CDR3.

This clonotype turned up a few times. The chain uses TRBV11-2 and TRBJ2-3; tentatively, D is TRBD1 or TRBD2 (5 bases each). The CDR3 covers 16 residues. Trimming pared 2 bases from V and 2 bases from J, leaving 14 bases between. The germline V gene has CDR1 SGHAT and CDR2 FQNNGV. Here the CDR3 reads CASSLQRGVFTDTQYF. The CDR3 DNA follows: TGTGCCAGCAGCTTACAGAGAGGGGTATTCACAGATACGCAGTATTTT.

This chain uses TRBV6-8 with TRBJ1-4; no reliable D call. This CDR3 region has 13 residues. Per germline, CDR1 MNHGY and CDR2 SAAAGT. V dropped 4 bases and J dropped 2 bases, with 5 bases sitting between them. In DNA, the CDR3 is TGTGCCAGCAGTTTGGGGACTAATGAAAAACTGTTTTTT. Its translation: CASSLGTNEKLFF.

The chain couples TRBV20-1 to TRBJ1-1; 9 nucleotides align to TRBD1. Trimming at V came to 6 bases and at J to 5 bases, leaving 4 bases not matched to a gene. The CDR3 is made up of 12 amino acids. Germline CDR1 DFQATT, CDR2 SNEGSKA (reference sequence). DNA for the CDR3: TGCAGTGCAACGACAGGGGGGACTGAAGCTTTCTTT. It is translated as CSATTGGTEAFF.

The gene calls are TRBV2 and TRBJ2-4; D gene unclear. The J call is uncertain, as TRBJ2-7 better fits the DNA end. The germline gives CDR1 SNHLY, CDR2 FYNNEI. CDR3 size: 14 residues. The CDR3 region has the DNA TGTGCCAGCAGTCCCGAGTGGCAGTCGGGCGAGCAGTACTTC. Amino acids: CASSPEWQSGEQYF.

J is TRBJ2-7 and V is TRBV12-5; 9 bases agree with TRBD1. The germline V gene encodes CDR1 LGHNT and CDR2 FRNRAP. The CDR3 is 16 residues long. V trimming: 2 bases; J trimming: 1 base; junction bases outside the gene matches: 6. In DNA form, the CDR3 reads TGTGCTAGTGGTTTGTTTCTAGGACAGGGGTCCTACGAGCAGTACTTC. It is translated as CASGLFLGQGSYEQYF.